This is a list of T cell receptor beta chains from one sample in a study of blood T cell repertoires in COVID-19. Only in-frame clones appear in the TCRdb table, and some are missing; sequencing was by immunoSEQ multiplex PCR. The table includes approximately 250,000 clones, about 86% detected once. The sequenced material came from peripheral blood. The receptors come from a man aged 25 to 40 with active or convalescent COVID-19. The CDR3 runs from the conserved cysteine through the conserved F or W. D genes are given only for firm matches. A clone size is listed for some rows: how often the clone was seen (once, few, many), or a class if it is expanded.

clone size	V gene	D gene	J gene	CDR3 DNA	CDR3 protein
-	TRBV6-6	-	TRBJ1-5	TGTGCCAGCAGTTACCCCCCCCGACAGGCAGGTCAGCCCCAGCATTTT	CASSYPPRQAGQPQHF
-	TRBV5-4	-	TRBJ2-2	TGTGCCAGCAGCAAGGGACAGAACACCGGGGAGCTGTTTTTT	CASSKGQNTGELFF
-	TRBV6-5	-	TRBJ1-5	TGTGCCAGCAGCACTATTGGGGCGCGAGGACAGCCCCAGCATTTT	CASSTIGARGQPQHF
-	TRBV5-1	-	TRBJ2-2	TGCGCCAGCAGCTTGGGACAGATCACCGGGGAGCTGTTTTTT	CASSLGQITGELFF
-	TRBV4-1	TRBD1	TRBJ1-4	TGCGCCAGCAGCCAAGGGGACAGGGGGTTCGGTGAAAAACTGTTTTTT	CASSQGDRGFGEKLFF
-	TRBV7-3	-	TRBJ1-5	TGTGCCAGCAGCTTAGAGGAAAATCAGCCCCAGCATTTT	CASSLEENQPQHF
few	TRBV6-6	TRBD1	TRBJ1-4	TGTGCCAGCAGATCATACCAGGGGGCGTTCGAAAAACTGTTTTTT	CASRSYQGAFEKLFF
-	TRBV5-1	TRBD1	TRBJ2-3	TGCGCCAGCAGCCCCGGGACAGGGGGTGCAGATACGCAGTATTTT	CASSPGTGGADTQYF
-	TRBV27	-	TRBJ2-1	TGTGCCAGCAGTTTTGGACTGGCTGTCAATGAGCAGTTCTTC	CASSFGLAVNEQFF
-	TRBV5-4	TRBD1	TRBJ1-4	TGTGCCAGCAGCTTGGGGACAGGGGGCGGTGAAAAACTGTTTTTT	CASSLGTGGGEKLFF
once	TRBV20-1	TRBD2	TRBJ2-1	TGCAGTGCTAGTGGACTAGCGGGGGAGTACAATGAGCAGTTCTTC	CSASGLAGEYNEQFF
-	TRBV15	TRBD1	TRBJ1-3	TGTGCCACCAGCAGAGGCTTCAGGGGGTTATCTGGAAACACCATATATTTT	CATSRGFRGLSGNTIYF
-	TRBV11-2	TRBD1	TRBJ1-1	TGTGCCAGCACCCAAAACAGGGGTAACACTGAAACTTTCTTT	CASTQNRGNTETFF
-	TRBV12-3/TRBV12-4	TRBD2	TRBJ2-7	TGTGCCAGCAGCGGGGGGTTCTACGAGCAGTACTTC	CASSGGFYEQYF
-	TRBV10-1	TRBD1	TRBJ1-1	TGCGCCAGCAGCGAGGGTGACCGGGACAGGGAAGAAGCTTTCTTT	CASSEGDRDREEAFF
many	TRBV5-6	-	TRBJ1-5	TGTGCCAGCAGCCCCGCCGGGGGTTACAATCAGCCCCAGCATTTT	CASSPAGGYNQPQHF
-	TRBV28	TRBD1	TRBJ1-6	TGTGCCAGCAAACCCGGGACAGCATATAATTCACCCCTCCACTTT	CASKPGTAYNSPLHF
-	TRBV18	-	TRBJ2-3	TGTGCCAGCTCTCCCCCTACCCGCACAGATACGCAGTATTTT	CASSPPTRTDTQYF
-	TRBV12-5	TRBD1	TRBJ2-2	TGTGCTAGTGGTTTGGTGCTGGGACAGCAAAACACCGGGGAGCTGTTTTTT	CASGLVLGQQNTGELFF
-	TRBV27	-	TRBJ1-5	TGTGCCAGCAGTTTAAGTGCAGGGCTGGGTCAGCCCCAGCATTTT	CASSLSAGLGQPQHF
-	TRBV9	TRBD1	TRBJ1-1	TGTGCCAGCAGCCCCGGGGAGCGACAGGGGGCTTTCTTT	CASSPGERQGAFF
-	TRBV5-6	-	TRBJ1-5	TGTGCCAGCAGCTTGAACAGGGAACAGCCCCAGCATTTT	CASSLNREQPQHF
once	TRBV11-2	TRBD2	TRBJ2-2	TGTGCCAGCAGCACCGCTAGCGGGTCCTACACCGGGGAGCTGTTTTTT	CASSTASGSYTGELFF
-	TRBV24-1	TRBD1	TRBJ2-2	TGTGCCACCAGTCCCGGACAGGGTCGCACCGGGGAGCTGTTTTTT	CATSPGQGRTGELFF
-	TRBV7-3	TRBD1	TRBJ1-6	TGTGCCAGCAGCTTAAATGGACAGGGGATTTCACCCCTCCACTTT	CASSLNGQGISPLHF
once	TRBV7-6	TRBD1	TRBJ1-3	TGTGCCAGCAGCCAGGGCAACAGGGGGCTAGGAAACACCATATATTTT	CASSQGNRGLGNTIYF